The TCR beta chain under discussion was sequenced for a study of T cell clonotyping in hematopoietic cell transplantation. Study-level background: Recipients' pretransplant samples followed cytoreduction.

Overall study findings and caveats: CD4 and CD8 repertoire contributions could not be separated without sorting. Pathologically expanded recipient clonotypes increased progressively from day 30 to day 180 as diversity fell.

Time point indicated: recipient sample about 28 days before transplant, after cytoreduction. Generated by immunoSEQ multiplex PCR, the TCRdb table keeps only in-frame clones and is missing some. The table records tens of thousands of clones, approximately 77% of them present only once. Germline CDR1 and CDR2: MNHEY and SVGAGI. This CDR3 is 13 amino acids long. J gave up 10 bases and V 5 bases, and 10 bases lay outside the gene matches. Concerning this clone itself: Antigen specificity is unknown.

The specimen was peripheral blood mononuclear cells, collected before stem cell transplant. This receptor was obtained from a man aged 45 to 65 with myelodysplastic syndrome. Some clones in this sample may be carry-over from other donors' samples. The J gene is TRBJ1-1, the V gene TRBV6-5, with TRBD1 matching 7 bases. The CDR3 region has the DNA TGTGCCAGCAGTCCAAACAGGGGATCCCCAGCTTTCTTT. Amino acid sequence: CASSPNRGSPAFF.